One sample yielded the 4 T cell receptor beta chains listed below, sequenced in a study of cytomegalovirus exposure and HLA in healthy donors. A multiplex PCR was run with 60 Vbeta primers and 13 Jbeta primers. Only in-frame clones appear in the TCRdb table, and some are missing; sequencing was by immunoSEQ multiplex PCR. In total, the table holds about 160,000 clones. What was sequenced was PBMCs. The receptors were sampled from a woman aged 55-70 years in good health and CMV-seronegative.

The genes are TRBV7-9 and TRBJ1-2; 9 positions match TRBD1. The ends lost 4 bases at V and 2 bases at J; junction bases unmatched: 5. The CDR3 consists of 15 residues. CDR1 and CDR2 from the germline V gene are SEHNR and FQNEAQ (reference sequence). DNA for the CDR3: TGTGCCAGCAGCTACGGGACAGGGCAAAACTATGGCTACACCTTC. The encoded protein is CASSYGTGQNYGYTF.

The J gene is TRBJ2-7, the V gene TRBV27; D is perhaps TRBD1 (6 bases). The CDR3 consists of 14 residues. V lost 5 bases to trimming and J lost 0 bases, with 11 bases between them. Germline V gene sequence: CDR1 MNHEY, CDR2 SMNVEV (reference sequence). CDR3 sequence: CASSPTGPSYEQYF. In nucleotides, the CDR3 is TGTGCCAGCAGTCCGACAGGACCCTCCTACGAGCAGTACTTC.

The rearrangement uses TRBV9 and TRBJ2-7, with 7 bases that match TRBD1. J gave up 2 bases and V 3 bases, and 8 bases lay outside the gene matches. This CDR3 contains 15 residues. CDR1 SGDLS and CDR2 YYNGEE come from the germline V gene. The CDR3 sequence is CASSARQGIAYEQYF. The CDR3 DNA follows: TGTGCCAGCAGCGCAAGACAGGGAATTGCCTACGAGCAGTACTTC.

This chain links TRBV6-5 with TRBJ1-1, with TRBD1 matching 9 bases. The CDR3 has 15 amino acids. Germline values: CDR1 MNHEY, CDR2 SVGAGI. The trim removed 5 bases at V and 2 bases at J, leaving 6 bases unmatched. The CDR3 reads CASSTGGGVNTEAFF. Here the CDR3 DNA reads TGTGCCAGCAGTACAGGGGGCGGGGTCAACACTGAAGCTTTCTTT.